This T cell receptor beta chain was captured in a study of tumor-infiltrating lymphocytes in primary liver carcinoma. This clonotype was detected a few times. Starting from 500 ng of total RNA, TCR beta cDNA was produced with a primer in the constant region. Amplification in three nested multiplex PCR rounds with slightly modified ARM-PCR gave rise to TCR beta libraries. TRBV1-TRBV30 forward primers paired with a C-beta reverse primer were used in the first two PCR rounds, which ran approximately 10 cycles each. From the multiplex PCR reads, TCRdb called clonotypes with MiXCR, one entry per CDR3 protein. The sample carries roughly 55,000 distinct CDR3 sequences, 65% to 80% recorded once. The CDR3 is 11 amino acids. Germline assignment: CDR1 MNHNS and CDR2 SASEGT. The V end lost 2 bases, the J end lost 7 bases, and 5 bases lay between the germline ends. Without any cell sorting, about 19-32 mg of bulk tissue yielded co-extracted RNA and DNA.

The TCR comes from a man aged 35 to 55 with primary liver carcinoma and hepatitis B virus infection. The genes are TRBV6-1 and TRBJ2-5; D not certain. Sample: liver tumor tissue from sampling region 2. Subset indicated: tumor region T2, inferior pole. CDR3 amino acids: CASSEWPTQYF. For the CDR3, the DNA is TGTGCCAGCAGTGAATGGCCGACCCAGTACTTC.